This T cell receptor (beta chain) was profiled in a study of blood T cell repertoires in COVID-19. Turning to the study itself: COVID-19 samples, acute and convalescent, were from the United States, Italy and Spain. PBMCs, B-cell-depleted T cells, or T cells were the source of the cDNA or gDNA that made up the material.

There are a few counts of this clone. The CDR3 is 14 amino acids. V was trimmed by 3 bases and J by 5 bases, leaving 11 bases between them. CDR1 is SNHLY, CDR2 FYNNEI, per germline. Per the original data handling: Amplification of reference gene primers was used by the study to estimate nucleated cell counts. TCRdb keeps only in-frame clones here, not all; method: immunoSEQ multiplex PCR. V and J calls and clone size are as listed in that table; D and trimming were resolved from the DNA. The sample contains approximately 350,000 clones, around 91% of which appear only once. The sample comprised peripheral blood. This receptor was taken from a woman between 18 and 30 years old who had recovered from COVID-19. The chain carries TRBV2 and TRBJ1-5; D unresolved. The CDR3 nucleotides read TGTGCCAGCAGTGATTTTGGGCAGGATCAGCCCCAGCATTTT. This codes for CASSDFGQDQPQHF.